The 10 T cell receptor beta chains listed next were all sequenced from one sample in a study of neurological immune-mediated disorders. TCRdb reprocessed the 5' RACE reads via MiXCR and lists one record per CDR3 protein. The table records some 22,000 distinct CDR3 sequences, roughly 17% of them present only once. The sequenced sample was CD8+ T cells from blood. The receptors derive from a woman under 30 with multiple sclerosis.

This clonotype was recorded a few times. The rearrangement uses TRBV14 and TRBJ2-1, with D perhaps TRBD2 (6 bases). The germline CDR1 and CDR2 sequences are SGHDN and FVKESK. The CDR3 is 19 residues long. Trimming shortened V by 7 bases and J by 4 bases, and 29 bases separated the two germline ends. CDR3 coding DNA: TGTGCCAGCAAACTAGCCGGGTCTGTGTGGGCTAGCGAATACAATGAGCAGTTCTTC. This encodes CASKLAGSVWASEYNEQFF. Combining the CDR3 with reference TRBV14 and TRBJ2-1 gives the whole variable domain EAGVTQFPSHSVIEKGQTVTLRCDPISGHDNLYWYRRVMGKEIKFLLHFVKESKQDESGMPNNRFLAERTGGTYSTLKVQPAELEDSGVYFCASKLAGSVWASEYNEQFFGPGTRLTVL.

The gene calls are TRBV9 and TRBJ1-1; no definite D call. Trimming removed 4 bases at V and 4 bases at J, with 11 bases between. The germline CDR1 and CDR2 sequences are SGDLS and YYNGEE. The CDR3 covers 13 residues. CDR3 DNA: TGTGCCAGCAGCCCCCGGGGTGGCACTGAAGCTTTCTTT. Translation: CASSPRGGTEAFF. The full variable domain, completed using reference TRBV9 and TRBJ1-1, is DSGVTQTPKHLITATGQRVTLRCSPRSGDLSVYWYQQSLDQGLQFLIQYYNGEERAKGNILERFSAQQFPDLHSELNLSSLELGDSALYFCASSPRGGTEAFFGQGTRLTVV.

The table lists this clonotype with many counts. This chain's CDR3 is CASSESWLAGVTGGEQFF. The DNA for the CDR3 is TGTGCCAGCAGTGAAAGTTGGCTAGCGGGAGTTACGGGCGGTGAGCAGTTCTTC. The genes are TRBV2 and TRBJ2-1; 10 nucleotides agree with TRBD2. Germline CDR1 is SNHLY and CDR2 is FYNNEI. The CDR3 loop spans 18 amino acids. V shed 2 bases and J 9 bases; nucleotides not matched to a gene: 16.

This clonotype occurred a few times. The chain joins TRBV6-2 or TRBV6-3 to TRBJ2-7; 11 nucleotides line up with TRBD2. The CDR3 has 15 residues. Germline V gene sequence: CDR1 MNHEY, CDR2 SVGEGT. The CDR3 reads CTSSYLLAGAYEQYV. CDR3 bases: TGTACCAGCAGTTACTTACTAGCGGGAGCCTACGAGCAGTACGTC.

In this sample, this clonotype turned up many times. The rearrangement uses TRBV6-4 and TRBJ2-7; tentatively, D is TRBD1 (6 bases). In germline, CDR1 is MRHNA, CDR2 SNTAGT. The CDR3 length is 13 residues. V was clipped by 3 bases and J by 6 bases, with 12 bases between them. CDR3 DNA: TGTGCCAGCAGTGAAACAGGGTCTGGCGAGCAGTACTTC. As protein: CASSETGSGEQYF.

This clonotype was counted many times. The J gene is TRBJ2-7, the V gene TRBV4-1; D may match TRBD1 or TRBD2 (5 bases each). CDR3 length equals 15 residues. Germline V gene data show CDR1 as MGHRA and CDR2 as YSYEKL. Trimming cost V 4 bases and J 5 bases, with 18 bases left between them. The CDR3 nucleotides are TGCGCCAGCAGCCCAGGCGCAGGGACCGCCGACGAGCAGTACTTC. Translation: CASSPGAGTADEQYF.

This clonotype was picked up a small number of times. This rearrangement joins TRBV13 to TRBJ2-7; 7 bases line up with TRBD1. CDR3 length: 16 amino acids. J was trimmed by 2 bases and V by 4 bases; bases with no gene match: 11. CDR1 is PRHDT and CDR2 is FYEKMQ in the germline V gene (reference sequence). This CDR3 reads CASSSNRGWVTYEQYF. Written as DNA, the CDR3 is TGTGCCAGCAGCTCGAACAGGGGCTGGGTGACCTACGAGCAGTACTTC.

CDR3 amino acids: CASSYGYHNEQFF. In DNA form, the CDR3 reads TGTGCCAGCAGTTACGGGTACCACAATGAGCAGTTCTTC. This chain joins TRBV6-2 or TRBV6-3 and TRBJ2-1; D is ambiguous. With 2 bases removed from V and 5 bases from J, the gap between germline ends came to 7 bases. Germline CDR1 is MNHEY and CDR2 is SVGEGT. The CDR3 has 13 amino acids.

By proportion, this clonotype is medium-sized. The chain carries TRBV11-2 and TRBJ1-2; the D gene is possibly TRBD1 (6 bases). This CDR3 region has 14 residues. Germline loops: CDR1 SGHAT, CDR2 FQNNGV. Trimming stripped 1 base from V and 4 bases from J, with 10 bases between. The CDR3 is CASSLGGPGYGYTF. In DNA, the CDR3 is TGTGCCAGCAGCTTAGGGGGGCCAGGCTATGGCTACACCTTC.

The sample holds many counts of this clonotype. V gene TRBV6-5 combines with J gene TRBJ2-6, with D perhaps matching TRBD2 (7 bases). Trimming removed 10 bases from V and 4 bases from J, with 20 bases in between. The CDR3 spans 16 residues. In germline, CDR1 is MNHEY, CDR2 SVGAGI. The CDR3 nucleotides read TGTGCCACCGAGGGGGGGGCGGCGTCCGGGGCCAACGTCCTGACTTTC. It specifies CATEGGAASGANVLTF.